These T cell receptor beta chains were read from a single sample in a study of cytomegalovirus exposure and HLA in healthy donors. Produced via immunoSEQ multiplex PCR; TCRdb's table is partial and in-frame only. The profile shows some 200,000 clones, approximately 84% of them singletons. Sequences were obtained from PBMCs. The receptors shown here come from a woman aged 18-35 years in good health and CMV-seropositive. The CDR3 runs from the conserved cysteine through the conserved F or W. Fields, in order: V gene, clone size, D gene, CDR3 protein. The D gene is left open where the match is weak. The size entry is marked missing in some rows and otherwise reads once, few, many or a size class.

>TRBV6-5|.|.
CASSYSREQYF
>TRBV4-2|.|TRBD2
CASSLSGGPSQYNEQFF
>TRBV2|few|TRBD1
CASSRTGGRYTF
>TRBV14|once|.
CASSQQGIYGYTF
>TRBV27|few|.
CASRMFAGAGYTF
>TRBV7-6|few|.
CASSASGGNSPLHF
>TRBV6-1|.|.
CASSTKGGYEQYF
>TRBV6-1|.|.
CASKDRTESYEQYF
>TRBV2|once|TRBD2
CASNPGGSYEQYF
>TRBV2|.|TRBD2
CASSEVAGNTGELFF
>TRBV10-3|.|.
CAISQGLTGELFF
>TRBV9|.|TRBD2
CASSGAGGRTGELFF
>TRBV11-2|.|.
CARPRQVLYGYTF
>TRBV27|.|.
CASRSGDGGNQPQHF
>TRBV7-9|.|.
CASSSPWWEGNQPQHF
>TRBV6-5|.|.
CASRATTYEQYF
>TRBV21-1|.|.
CASSKAQGGWNTEAFF
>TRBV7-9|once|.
CASSATGTRDEQYF
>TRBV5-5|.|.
CASSIIHGVSSGNTIYF
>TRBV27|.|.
CASSPTGTIYEKLFF
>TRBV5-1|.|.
CASSLEGQGTGNTIYF
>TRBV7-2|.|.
CASSPWTVGKGNTIYF
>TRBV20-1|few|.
CSASEANGYTF
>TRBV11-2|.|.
CASSPRQPNSPLHF
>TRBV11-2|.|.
CASSSEQGYTIYF
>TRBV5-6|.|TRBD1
CASSRDRGDGYTF
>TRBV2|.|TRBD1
CASSEPGTGSSYNSPLHF
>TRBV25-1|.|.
CASSEGQGKNEQFF
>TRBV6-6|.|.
CASSYVGQLHEQYF
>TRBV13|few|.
CASSLVWPNAGELFF
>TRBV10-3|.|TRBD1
CAISDRDSLPEQYF
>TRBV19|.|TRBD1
CASSGVAGGMNDYGYTF
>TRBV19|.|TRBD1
CASKAPGQNIQYF
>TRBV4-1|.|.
CASSQGNSVDEQYF